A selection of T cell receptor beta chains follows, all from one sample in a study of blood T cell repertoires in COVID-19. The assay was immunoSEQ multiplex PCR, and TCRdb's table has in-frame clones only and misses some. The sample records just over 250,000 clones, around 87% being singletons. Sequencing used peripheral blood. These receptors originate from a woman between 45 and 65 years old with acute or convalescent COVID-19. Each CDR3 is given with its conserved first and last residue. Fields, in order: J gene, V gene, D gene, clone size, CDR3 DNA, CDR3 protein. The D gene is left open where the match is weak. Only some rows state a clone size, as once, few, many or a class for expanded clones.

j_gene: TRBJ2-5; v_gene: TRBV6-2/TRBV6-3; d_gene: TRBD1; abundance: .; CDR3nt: TGTGCCAGCAGTCCCATCGGGACAGAACAAGAGACCCAGTACTTC; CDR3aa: CASSPIGTEQETQYF
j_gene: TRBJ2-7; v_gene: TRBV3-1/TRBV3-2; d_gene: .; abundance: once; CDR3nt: TGTGCCAGCAGCCAAGTGCCTTCGGCGGGGTCCTACGAGCAGTACTTC; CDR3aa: CASSQVPSAGSYEQYF
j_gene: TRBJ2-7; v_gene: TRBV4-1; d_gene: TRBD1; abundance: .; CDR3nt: TGCGCCAGCAGCCAGATCGAGGACAGGTACTACGAGCAGTACTTC; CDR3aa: CASSQIEDRYYEQYF
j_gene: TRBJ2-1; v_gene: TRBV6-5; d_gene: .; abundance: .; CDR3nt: TGTGCCAGCAGTTACGGTAGCTCCTACAATGAGCAGTTCTTC; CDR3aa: CASSYGSSYNEQFF
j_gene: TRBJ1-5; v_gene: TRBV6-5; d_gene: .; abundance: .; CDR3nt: TGTGCCAGCAGATACAGCCTCAATCAGCCCCAGCATTTT; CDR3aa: CASRYSLNQPQHF
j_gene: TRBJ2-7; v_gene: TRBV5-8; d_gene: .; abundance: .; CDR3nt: TGTGCCAGCAGCTTGGTCACGGGGGTCCGAGAGCAGTACTTC; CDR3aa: CASSLVTGVREQYF
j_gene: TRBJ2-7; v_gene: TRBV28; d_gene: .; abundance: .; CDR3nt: TGTGCCAGCAGCTCTCTGAGACAGGTCTCCCACCCATCCGAGCAGTACTTC; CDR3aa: CASSSLRQVSHPSEQYF
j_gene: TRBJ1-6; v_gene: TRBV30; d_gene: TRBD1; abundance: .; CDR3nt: TGTGCCTGGAGTCTCTCGGACAGGGATAATTCACCCCTCCACTTT; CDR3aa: CAWSLSDRDNSPLHF
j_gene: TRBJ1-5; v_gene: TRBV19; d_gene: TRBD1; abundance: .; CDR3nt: TGTGCCAGTAGTACCGGGACAGGGATGAATCAGCCCCAGCATTTT; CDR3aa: CASSTGTGMNQPQHF
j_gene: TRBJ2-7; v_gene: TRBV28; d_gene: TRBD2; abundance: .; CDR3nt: TGTGCCAGCACTAGTTTGGGCGGGAGCTACGAGCAGTACTTC; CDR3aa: CASTSLGGSYEQYF
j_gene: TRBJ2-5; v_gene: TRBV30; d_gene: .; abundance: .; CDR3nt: TGTGCCTGGAGCTCAGAATGGGGTTCGGGACTCGGCCAAGAGACCCAGTACTTC; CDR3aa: CAWSSEWGSGLGQETQYF
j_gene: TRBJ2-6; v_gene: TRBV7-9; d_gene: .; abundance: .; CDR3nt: TGTGCCAGCAGCCCCGACTCTCACTCTGGGGCCAACGTCCTGACTTTC; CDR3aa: CASSPDSHSGANVLTF
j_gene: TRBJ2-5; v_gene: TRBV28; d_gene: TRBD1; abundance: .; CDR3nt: TGTGCCAGCAAACAGGGGACGGCCCAAGAGACCCAGTACTTC; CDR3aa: CASKQGTAQETQYF
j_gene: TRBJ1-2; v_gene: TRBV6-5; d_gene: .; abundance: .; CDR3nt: TGTGCCAGCAGTAAACTCAGACGGGATGGCTACACCTTC; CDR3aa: CASSKLRRDGYTF
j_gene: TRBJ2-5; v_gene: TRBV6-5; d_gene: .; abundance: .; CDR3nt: TGTGCCAGCAGTTACGGGCACAGGCAAGAGACCCAGTACTTC; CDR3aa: CASSYGHRQETQYF
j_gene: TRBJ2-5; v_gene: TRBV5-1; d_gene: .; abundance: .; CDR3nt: TGCGCCAGCAGCAAAAATCGGGAGACCCAGTACTTC; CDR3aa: CASSKNRETQYF
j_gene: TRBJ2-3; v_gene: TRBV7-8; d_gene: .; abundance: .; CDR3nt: TGTGCCAGCAGCCCCGACAGGGATACGCAGTATTTT; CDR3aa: CASSPDRDTQYF
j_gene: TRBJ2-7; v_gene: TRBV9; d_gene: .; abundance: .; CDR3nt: TGTGCCAGCAGCGTAGGGGACTTAGGGTCCTACGAGCAGTACTTC; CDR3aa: CASSVGDLGSYEQYF
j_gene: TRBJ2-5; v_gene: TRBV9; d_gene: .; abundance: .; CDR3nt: TGTGCCAGCAGCGTCGACTTACAAGAGACCCAGTACTTC; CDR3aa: CASSVDLQETQYF
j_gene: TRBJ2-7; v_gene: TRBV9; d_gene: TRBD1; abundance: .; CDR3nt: TGTGCCAGCAGCATAGGGACAGCCTACGAGCAGTACTTC; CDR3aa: CASSIGTAYEQYF
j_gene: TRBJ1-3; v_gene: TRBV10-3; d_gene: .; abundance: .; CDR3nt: TGTGCCATCAGTGAGGAGTCTGGAAACACCATATATTTT; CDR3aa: CAISEESGNTIYF
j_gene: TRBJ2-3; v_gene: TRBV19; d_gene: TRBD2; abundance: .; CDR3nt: TGTGCCAGTAATCCGAAGAGGGGGGCTAGCGGGAGTTCTACGCAGTATTTT; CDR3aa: CASNPKRGASGSSTQYF
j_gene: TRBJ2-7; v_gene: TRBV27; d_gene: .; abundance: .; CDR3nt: TGTGCCAGCAGTTTTGCCGGGAGCCCCCTGGGCTACGAGCAGTACTTC; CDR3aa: CASSFAGSPLGYEQYF
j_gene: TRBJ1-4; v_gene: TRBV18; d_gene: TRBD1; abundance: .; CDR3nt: TGTGCCAGCTCACCCGAGTCCCAGGGGGTAAAACTGTTTTTT; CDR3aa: CASSPESQGVKLFF